The 12 T cell receptor beta chains below come from one sample, sequenced in a study of blood T cell repertoires in COVID-19. TCRdb keeps only in-frame clones here, not all; method: immunoSEQ multiplex PCR. The sample has roughly 300,000 clones, roughly 83% seen once. The sample taken for sequencing was peripheral blood. All receptors derive from a human donor with COVID-19, enrolled during active disease. The donor label of this sample is uncertain.

This rearrangement joins TRBV15 to TRBJ2-7, with a tentative D call TRBD2 (5 bases). The CDR3 is 14 amino acids. Germline V lookup: CDR1 LNHNV, CDR2 YYDKDF (reference sequence). V shed 0 bases and J shed 10 bases, with 16 bases lying between them. CDR3 region: CATSRDLRAADQYF. The CDR3 coding sequence is TGTGCCACCAGCAGAGATCTTCGGGCAGCGGACCAGTACTTC.

This chain joins TRBV7-2 and TRBJ1-1, with unresolved D. The V end lost 1 base, the J end lost 4 bases, and 7 bases lay between the germline ends. The CDR3 consists of 13 residues. The germline gives CDR1 SGHTA, CDR2 FQGNSA. The CDR3 loop reads CASSLEWATEAFF. The CDR3 region has the DNA TGTGCCAGCAGCTTAGAATGGGCCACTGAAGCTTTCTTT.

Written as DNA, the CDR3 is TGTGCCAGCAGCCTCGGGACACCCTACGAGCAGTACTTC. It is translated as CASSLGTPYEQYF. V gene TRBV3-1 (or the pseudogene TRBV3-2) combines with J gene TRBJ2-7, with TRBD1 as a possible D gene (6 bases). Trimming pared 4 bases from V and 2 bases from J, leaving 9 bases between. This CDR3 has 13 residues. Germline V gene sequence: CDR1 LGHDT, CDR2 YNNKEL (reference sequence).

The gene calls are TRBV19 and TRBJ2-5, with TRBD1 as a possible D gene (5 bases). V was cut by 3 bases and J by 7 bases, with 12 bases left in between. This CDR3 has 13 residues. The germline V gene encodes CDR1 LNHDA and CDR2 SQIVND (reference sequence). The CDR3 region is CASSIKGFGTQYF. The CDR3, as DNA: TGTGCCAGTAGTATTAAGGGGTTTGGGACCCAGTACTTC.

The V call is TRBV10-3, the J call TRBJ2-2; D possibly corresponds to TRBD1 (6 bases). The V gene lost 2 bases and the J gene lost 4 bases, with 17 bases spanning the gap. The CDR3 covers 17 residues. Germline-derived CDR1 and CDR2 are ENHRY and SYGVKD. The DNA of the CDR3 is TGTGCCATCAGTGAGCCTAGAACAGGGCTTCTCACCGGGGAGCTGTTTTTT. Residues: CAISEPRTGLLTGELFF.

The chain couples TRBV12-3 or TRBV12-4 to TRBJ2-7; D is unresolved. CDR3 length: 13 residues. Trimming pared 1 base from V and 3 bases from J, leaving 7 bases between. CDR3 coding DNA: TGTGCCAGCAGTTTAGGGCAGCGCTACGAGCAGTACTTC. Amino acid sequence: CASSLGQRYEQYF.

This clone has only a few counts. The chain uses TRBV6-2 or TRBV6-3 and TRBJ1-6; 10 nucleotides match TRBD1. Unmatched junction bases numbered 12, after V lost 5 bases and J lost 5 bases. Germline CDR1 is MNHEY and CDR2 is SVGEGT. This CDR3 contains 18 residues. The CDR3 region has the DNA TGTGCCAGCAGTCGCCGGGACAGGGGATTCGTTGATAATTCACCCCTCCACTTT. It encodes CASSRRDRGFVDNSPLHF.

The genes are TRBV30 and TRBJ1-2; D gene unclear. V was trimmed by 2 bases and J by 8 bases, leaving 12 bases between them. The germline CDR1 and CDR2 sequences are GTSNPN and SVGIG (reference sequence). The CDR3 covers 12 residues. The CDR3 here is CAWSPARRGYTF. The CDR3 region has the DNA TGTGCCTGGAGTCCAGCCAGGAGGGGCTACACCTTC. The full variable domain, its missing parts supplied by reference TRBV30 and TRBJ1-2, is SQTIHQWPATLVQPVGSPLSLECTVEGTSNPNLYWYRQAAGRGLQLLFYSVGIGQISSEVPQNLSASRPQDRQFILSSKKLLLSDSGFYLCAWSPARRGYTFGSGTRLTVV.

This clone was observed a few times. This rearrangement joins TRBV18 to TRBJ2-3; TRBD2 matches at 9 bases. Germline CDR1 reads KGHSH; CDR2 reads LQKENI. The trim removed 6 bases at V and 4 bases at J, leaving 11 bases unmatched. The CDR3 spans 16 residues. The CDR3 sequence is CASSLQTSGGSDTQYF. As DNA, the CDR3 is TGTGCCAGCTCCTTACAGACTAGCGGCGGTTCAGATACGCAGTATTTT.

This clone has just one count. V is TRBV19 and J is TRBJ2-5, with 7 bases identical to TRBD1. With 2 bases clipped from V and 5 bases from J, the junction kept 8 bases outside the gene matches. CDR1 LNHDA and CDR2 SQIVND come from the germline V gene (reference sequence). This CDR3 is built from 15 residues. In DNA form, the CDR3 reads TGTGCCAGTAGTATACGACACAGGGGCGGGGAGACCCAGTACTTC. Its translation is CASSIRHRGGETQYF.

The chain is built from TRBV20-1 and TRBJ2-3; a possible D gene is TRBD2 (6 bases). Germline V gene data show CDR1 as DFQATT and CDR2 as SNEGSKA (reference sequence). The CDR3 is made up of 14 amino acids. Trimming removed 3 bases at V and 4 bases at J, with 14 bases between. CDR3 sequence: CSASRRANADTQYF. CDR3 sequence (DNA): TGCAGTGCTAGTCGGAGGGCCAACGCAGATACGCAGTATTTT.

The rearrangement joins TRBV27 to TRBJ1-1; 8 bases match TRBD1. Germline values: CDR1 MNHEY, CDR2 SMNVEV (reference sequence). The junction had 3 bases not matched to a gene; V was cut back by 5 bases and J by 1 base. The CDR3 spans 14 residues. The CDR3 DNA reads TGTGCCAGCAGTCGGGACAGGACGAACACTGAAGCTTTCTTT. This encodes CASSRDRTNTEAFF.